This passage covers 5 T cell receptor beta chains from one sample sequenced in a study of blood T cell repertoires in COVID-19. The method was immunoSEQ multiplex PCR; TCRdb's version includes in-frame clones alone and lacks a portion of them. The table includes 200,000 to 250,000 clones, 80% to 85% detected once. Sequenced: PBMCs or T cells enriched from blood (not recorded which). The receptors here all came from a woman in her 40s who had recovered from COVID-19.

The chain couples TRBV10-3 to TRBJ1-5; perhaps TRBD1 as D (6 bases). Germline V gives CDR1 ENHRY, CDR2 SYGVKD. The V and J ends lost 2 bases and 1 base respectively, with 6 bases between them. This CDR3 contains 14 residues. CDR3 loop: CAISEQGSNQPQHF. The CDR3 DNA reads TGTGCCATCAGTGAGCAGGGGAGCAATCAGCCCCAGCATTTT.

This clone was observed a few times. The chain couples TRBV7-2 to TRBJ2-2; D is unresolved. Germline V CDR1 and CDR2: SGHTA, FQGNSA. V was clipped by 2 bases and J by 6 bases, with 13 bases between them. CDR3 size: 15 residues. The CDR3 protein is CASSLTPPRPGELFF. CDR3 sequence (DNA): TGTGCCAGCAGCTTAACCCCTCCCAGGCCCGGGGAGCTGTTTTTT.

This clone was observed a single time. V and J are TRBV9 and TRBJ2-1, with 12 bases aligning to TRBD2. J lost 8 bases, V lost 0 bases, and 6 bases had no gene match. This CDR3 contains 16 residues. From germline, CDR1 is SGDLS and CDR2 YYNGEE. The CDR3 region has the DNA TGTGCCAGCAGCGTAGTACTAGCGGGAGGTAATTATGAGCAGTTCTTC. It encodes CASSVVLAGGNYEQFF.

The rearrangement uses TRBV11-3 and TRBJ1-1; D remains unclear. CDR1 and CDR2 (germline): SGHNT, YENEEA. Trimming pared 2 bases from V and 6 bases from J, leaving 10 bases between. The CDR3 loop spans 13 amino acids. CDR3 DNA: TGTGCCAGCAGCTTATGGAGTAGCGCTGAAGCTTTCTTT. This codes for CASSLWSSAEAFF. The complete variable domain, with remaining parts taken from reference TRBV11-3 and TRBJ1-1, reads EAGVVQSPRYKIIEKKQPVAFWCNPISGHNTLYWYLQNLGQGPELLIRYENEEAVDDSQLPKDRFSAERLKGVDSTLKIQPAELGDSAVYLCASSLWSSAEAFFGQGTRLTVV.

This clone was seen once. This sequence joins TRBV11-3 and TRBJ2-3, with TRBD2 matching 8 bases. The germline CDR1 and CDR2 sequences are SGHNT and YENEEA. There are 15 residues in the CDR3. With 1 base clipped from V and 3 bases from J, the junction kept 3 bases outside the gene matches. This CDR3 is CASSLGGRRTDTQYF. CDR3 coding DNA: TGTGCCAGCAGCTTAGGCGGGAGGAGGACAGATACGCAGTATTTT.